This T cell receptor beta chain came from a study of blood T cell repertoires in COVID-19. Study summary: Donors in the United States, Italy and Spain gave samples during acute or convalescent COVID-19. Nucleic acid was either cDNA or gDNA, and it came from T cells, B-cell-depleted T cells, or PBMCs.

Participant age was roughly 18 to 89 years, and participants resided in about two dozen US areas. Each recovered donor of Cohort 3 presented with two negative PCRs, clearance, or symptom resolution. CDR1 is SSHAT, CDR2 FNYEAQ, per germline (reference sequence). This CDR3 is 15 amino acids long. Regarding this clone: Relative to the germline gene, one junction end is altered; a read error may explain this.

This table comes from immunoSEQ multiplex PCR, and its TCRdb copy is limited to in-frame clones, with some not included. The profile covers over 250,000 clones, with 75% to 95% appearing a single time and around 1.1% taken by the ten largest. The chain employs TRBV7-7 and TRBJ2-2; D is unresolved. The sample comprised PBMCs or T cells enriched from blood (not recorded which). The origin of this receptor is a woman in her 30s who had recovered from COVID-19. CDR3 sequence: CASSPLGFFIGELFF. CDR3 DNA: TGTGCTAGCAGCCCCCTGGGCTTTTTTATCGGGGAGCTGTTTTTT.